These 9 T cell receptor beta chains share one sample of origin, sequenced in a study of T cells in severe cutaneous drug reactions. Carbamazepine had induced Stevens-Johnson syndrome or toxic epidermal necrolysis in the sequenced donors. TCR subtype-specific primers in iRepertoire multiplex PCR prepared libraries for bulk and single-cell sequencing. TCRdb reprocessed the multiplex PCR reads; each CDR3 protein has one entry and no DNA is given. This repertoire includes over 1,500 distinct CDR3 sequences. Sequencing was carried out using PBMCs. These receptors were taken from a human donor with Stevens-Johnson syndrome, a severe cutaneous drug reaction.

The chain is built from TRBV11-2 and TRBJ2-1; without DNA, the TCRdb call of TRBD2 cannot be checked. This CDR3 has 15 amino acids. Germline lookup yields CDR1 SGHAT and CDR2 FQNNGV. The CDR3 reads CASSSIAGRAGEQFF.

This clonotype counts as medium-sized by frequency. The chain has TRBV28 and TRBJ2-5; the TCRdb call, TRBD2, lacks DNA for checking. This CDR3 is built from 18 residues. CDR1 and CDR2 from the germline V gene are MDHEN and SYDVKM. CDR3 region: CASSPTSGRAIRQETQYF.

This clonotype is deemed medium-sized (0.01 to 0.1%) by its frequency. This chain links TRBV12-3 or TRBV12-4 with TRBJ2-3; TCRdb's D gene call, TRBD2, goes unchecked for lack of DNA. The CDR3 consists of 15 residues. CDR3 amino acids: CASRPDWSGTDTQYF.

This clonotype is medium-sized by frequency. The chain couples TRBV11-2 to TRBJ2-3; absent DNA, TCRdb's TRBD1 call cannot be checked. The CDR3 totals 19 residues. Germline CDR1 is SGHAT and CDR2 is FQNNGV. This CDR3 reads CASSLEGPFTGGSTDTQYF.

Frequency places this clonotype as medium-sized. CDR3 in amino acids: CASTGNEKLFF. The J gene is TRBJ1-4, the V gene TRBV28; TCRdb names TRBD1, which stays unverified in the absence of DNA. This CDR3 has 11 amino acids. Looked up from germline, CDR1 is MDHEN and CDR2 is SYDVKM. The whole variable domain, remainder taken from reference TRBV28 and TRBJ1-4, is DVKVTQSSRYLVKRTGEKVFLECVQDMDHENMFWYRQDPGLGLRLIYFSYDVKMKEKGDIPEGYSVSREKKERFSLILESASTNQTSMYLCASTGNEKLFFGSGTQLSVL.

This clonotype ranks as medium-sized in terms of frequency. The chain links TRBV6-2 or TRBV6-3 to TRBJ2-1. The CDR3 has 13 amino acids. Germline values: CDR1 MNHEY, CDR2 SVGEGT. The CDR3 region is CASKDGSYNEQFF.

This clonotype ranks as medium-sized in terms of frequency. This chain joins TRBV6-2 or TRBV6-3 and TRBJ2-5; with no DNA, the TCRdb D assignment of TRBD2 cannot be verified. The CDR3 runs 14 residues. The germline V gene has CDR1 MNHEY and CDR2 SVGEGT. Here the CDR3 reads CASRRRETQETQYF.

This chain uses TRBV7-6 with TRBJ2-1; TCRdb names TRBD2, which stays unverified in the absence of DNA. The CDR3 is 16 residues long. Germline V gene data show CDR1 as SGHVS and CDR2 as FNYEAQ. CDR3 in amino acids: CASSLPSRGVYNEQFF.

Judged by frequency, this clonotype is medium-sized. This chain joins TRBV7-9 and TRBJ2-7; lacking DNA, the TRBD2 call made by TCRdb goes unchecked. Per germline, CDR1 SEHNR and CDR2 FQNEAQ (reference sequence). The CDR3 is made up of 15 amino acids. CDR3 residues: CASSLVTSRNYEQYF.